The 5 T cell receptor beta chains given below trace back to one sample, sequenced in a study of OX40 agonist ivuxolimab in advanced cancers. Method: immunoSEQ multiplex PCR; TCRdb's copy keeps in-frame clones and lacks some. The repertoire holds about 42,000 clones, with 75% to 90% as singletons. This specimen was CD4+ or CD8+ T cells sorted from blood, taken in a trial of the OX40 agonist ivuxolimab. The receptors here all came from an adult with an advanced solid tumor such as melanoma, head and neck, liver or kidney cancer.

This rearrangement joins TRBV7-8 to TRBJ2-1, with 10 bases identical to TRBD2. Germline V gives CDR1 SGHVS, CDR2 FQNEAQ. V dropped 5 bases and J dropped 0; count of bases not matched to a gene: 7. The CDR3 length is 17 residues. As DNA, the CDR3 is TGTGCCAGCAGCCGCCGGACTAGCGGAAGCTCCTACAATGAGCAGTTCTTC. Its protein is CASSRRTSGSSYNEQFF.

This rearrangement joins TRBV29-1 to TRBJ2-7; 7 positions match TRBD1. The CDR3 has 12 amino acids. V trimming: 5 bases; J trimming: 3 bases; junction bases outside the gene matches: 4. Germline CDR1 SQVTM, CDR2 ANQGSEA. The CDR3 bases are TGCAGCGTTCTTGGGGACAGCTACGAGCAGTACTTC. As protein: CSVLGDSYEQYF.

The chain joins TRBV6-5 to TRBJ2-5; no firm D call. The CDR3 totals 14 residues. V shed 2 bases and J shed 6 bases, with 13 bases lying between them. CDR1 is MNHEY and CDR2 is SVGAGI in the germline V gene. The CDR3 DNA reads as TGTGCCAGCAGTTACGCCCCGGCCGGGCAGACCCAGTACTTC. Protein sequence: CASSYAPAGQTQYF.

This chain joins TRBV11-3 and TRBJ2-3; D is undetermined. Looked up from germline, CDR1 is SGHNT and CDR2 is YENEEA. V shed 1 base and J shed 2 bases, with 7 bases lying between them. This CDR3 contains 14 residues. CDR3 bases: TGTGCCAGCAGCTTAGTTTCTACCACAGATACGCAGTATTTT. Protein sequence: CASSLVSTTDTQYF.

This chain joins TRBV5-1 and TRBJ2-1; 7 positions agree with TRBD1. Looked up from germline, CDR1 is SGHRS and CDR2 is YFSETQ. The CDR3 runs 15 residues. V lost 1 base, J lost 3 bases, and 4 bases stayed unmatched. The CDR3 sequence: CASSLRQGDYNEQFF. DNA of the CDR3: TGCGCCAGCAGCTTGAGGCAGGGGGACTACAATGAGCAGTTCTTC.